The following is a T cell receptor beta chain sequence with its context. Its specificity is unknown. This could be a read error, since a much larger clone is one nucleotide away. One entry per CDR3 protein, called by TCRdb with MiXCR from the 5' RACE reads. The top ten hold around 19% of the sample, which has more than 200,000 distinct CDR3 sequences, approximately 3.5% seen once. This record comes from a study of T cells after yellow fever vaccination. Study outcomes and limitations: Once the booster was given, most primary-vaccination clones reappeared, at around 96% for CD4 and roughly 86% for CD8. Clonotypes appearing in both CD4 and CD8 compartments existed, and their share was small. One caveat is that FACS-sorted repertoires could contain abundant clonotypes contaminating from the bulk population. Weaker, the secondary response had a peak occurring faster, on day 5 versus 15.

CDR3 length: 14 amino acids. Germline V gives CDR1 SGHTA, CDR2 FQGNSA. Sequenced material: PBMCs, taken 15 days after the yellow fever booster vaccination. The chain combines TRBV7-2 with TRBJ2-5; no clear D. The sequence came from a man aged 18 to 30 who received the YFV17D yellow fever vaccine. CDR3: CASSRKGDQVTQYF. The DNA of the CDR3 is TGTGCCAGCAGCCGCAAGGGCGACCAAGTGACCCAGTACTTC.